Listed below are T cell receptor beta chains from one sample, sequenced in a study of blood T cell repertoires in COVID-19. Method: immunoSEQ multiplex PCR; TCRdb's copy keeps in-frame clones and lacks some. This sample has about 44,000 clones, with nearly 90% found just once. The material sequenced was peripheral blood. The source is a man aged 65 to 85 with active COVID-19. CDR3s include the opening cysteine and the closing phenylalanine or tryptophan. D genes are given only for firm matches. Clone sizes are given selectively: once, few, many, or a class where the clone is expanded.

.	.	TRBV20-1	TRBJ1-1	TGCAGTGCGCCGGTTTCGGCTGAAGCTTTCTTT	CSAPVSAEAFF
.	.	TRBV7-2	TRBJ1-1	TGTGCCAGCAGCTTAAGCACCGCGGTAGGAGAAGCTTTCTTT	CASSLSTAVGEAFF
.	.	TRBV28	TRBJ1-4	TGTGCCAGCAGGGGGGCGGCTAATGAAAAACTGTTTTTT	CASRGAANEKLFF
few	TRBD2	TRBV9	TRBJ2-3	TGTGCCAGCAGCGTAGTAATAGCGGGGGAAGGAGATACGCAGTATTTT	CASSVVIAGEGDTQYF
.	.	TRBV7-8	TRBJ1-5	TGTGCCAGCAGCTTAGCGGGGGGGGATAATCAGCCCCAGCATTTT	CASSLAGGDNQPQHF
.	TRBD1	TRBV27	TRBJ1-4	TGTGCCAGCAGTTACCAGGGACAGGATGAAAAACTGTTTTTT	CASSYQGQDEKLFF
.	.	TRBV7-2	TRBJ1-5	TGTGCCAGCAGCTCACAGCGGATGAATCAGCCCCAGCATTTT	CASSSQRMNQPQHF
.	TRBD1	TRBV5-6	TRBJ2-3	TGTGCCAGCAGCCCGACAGGGAGCACAGATACGCAGTATTTT	CASSPTGSTDTQYF
.	TRBD1	TRBV13	TRBJ2-7	TGTGCCAGCAGCGGACAGGGTTCCTTGAGCGAGCAGTACTTC	CASSGQGSLSEQYF
.	.	TRBV7-2	TRBJ2-5	TGTGCCAGCAGCTTTCGGGCAGAGGAGGCAGAGACCCAGTACTTC	CASSFRAEEAETQYF
.	TRBD1	TRBV7-9	TRBJ2-6	TGTGCCAGCAGCCGAGGGCTGGGCAGGGGGAAGTCTGGGGCCAACGTCCTGACTTTC	CASSRGLGRGKSGANVLTF
.	.	TRBV19	TRBJ2-2	TGTGCCAGTAGTATCCAAGCATCCGCCGGGGAGCTGTTTTTT	CASSIQASAGELFF
once	TRBD1	TRBV19	TRBJ2-3	TGTGCCAGTAGTAGCCGACAGGGGGAGTATAGTACGCAGTATTTT	CASSSRQGEYSTQYF
.	.	TRBV5-5	TRBJ1-6	.	CASSWGTGASHF
.	.	TRBV20-1	TRBJ2-3	TGCAGTGCTAGTCCCTCCACCCCGGTTGATACGCAGTATTTT	CSASPSTPVDTQYF
.	TRBD1	TRBV7-2	TRBJ1-1	TGTGCCAGCAGCCTGACAGGGGCCTTTAACACTGAAGCTTTCTTT	CASSLTGAFNTEAFF
.	.	TRBV5-1	TRBJ2-2	TGCGCCAGCAGCTGGGAACGGGAACCGAACACCGGGGAGCTGTTTTTT	CASSWEREPNTGELFF
.	.	TRBV5-8	TRBJ1-2	TGTGCCAGCTTCGCTTACAGGGCAGCTAACTATGGCTACACCTTC	CASFAYRAANYGYTF
.	.	TRBV5-1	TRBJ2-7	TGCGCCAGCAGCTTGGGAGGGGGGGAGTTCTACGAGCAGTACTTC	CASSLGGGEFYEQYF
once	TRBD2	TRBV3-1/TRBV3-2	TRBJ2-3	TGTGCCAGCAGCCAGGATTTGGGGCGGGGGGGCCCAGATACGCAGTATTTT	CASSQDLGRGGPDTQYF
once	TRBD1	TRBV7-8	TRBJ1-4	TGTGCCAGCAGCTTAGGCCGGGGACAGGGGGCTGGTAATGAAAAACTGTTTTTT	CASSLGRGQGAGNEKLFF
.	.	TRBV18	TRBJ2-1	TGTGCCAGCTCACCTGGCGGTCCGGAAGTCGAGCAGTTCTTC	CASSPGGPEVEQFF
.	TRBD2	TRBV3-1/TRBV3-2	TRBJ2-1	TGTGCCAGCAGCCGCCGCGGGGGAGCATACAATGAGCAGTTCTTC	CASSRRGGAYNEQFF
.	TRBD1	TRBV6-6	TRBJ2-1	TGTGCCAGCAGTTACTCGACAGGGGGCAGGGAGCAGTTCTTC	CASSYSTGGREQFF
.	TRBD2	TRBV4-1	TRBJ2-5	TGCGCCAGCAGCCAAGACAGGCGGGGGGAAGACAGAGAGACCCAGTACTTC	CASSQDRRGEDRETQYF
.	.	TRBV4-1	TRBJ1-5	TGCGCCAGCAGCCAAGATGGCAGGGGCCCGTATAGCAATCAGCCCCAGCATTTT	CASSQDGRGPYSNQPQHF
.	TRBD1	TRBV6-5	TRBJ2-2	TGTGCCAGCAAACGGGGACAGGCGAACACCGGGGAGCTGTTTTTT	CASKRGQANTGELFF
.	.	TRBV5-1	TRBJ1-4	TGCGCCAGCAGCTTGGCAGGGTCGCAGGCTGGGACTAATGAAAAACTGTTTTTT	CASSLAGSQAGTNEKLFF
.	TRBD2	TRBV4-3	TRBJ2-1	TGCGCCAGCAGCCAAGCGCTAGCGGGTAATGAGCAGTTCTTC	CASSQALAGNEQFF
.	TRBD2	TRBV11-3	TRBJ2-3	TGTGCCAGCAGCTTGACTAGCGAAGATACGCAGTATTTT	CASSLTSEDTQYF
.	TRBD2	TRBV13	TRBJ2-5	TGTGCCAGCACCCGGCGGGGGGGCATGGAGACCCAGTACTTC	CASTRRGGMETQYF
.	.	TRBV19	TRBJ1-3	TGTGCCAGTAGTATGGTGCAGGCTCCTGGAAACACCATATATTTT	CASSMVQAPGNTIYF
.	.	TRBV19	TRBJ2-3	TGTGCCAGTAGTATAGGGTCTCCCGAGGATACGCAGTATTTT	CASSIGSPEDTQYF
.	.	TRBV15	TRBJ1-5	TGTGCCACCAGCAGTCCCCACCGGGGGAAGCGCAATCAGCCCCAGCATTTT	CATSSPHRGKRNQPQHF
.	TRBD1	TRBV7-2	TRBJ2-1	TGTGCCACCAATCCCGGGACAGGCAACCCAAATGAGCAGTTCTTC	CATNPGTGNPNEQFF
.	TRBD1	TRBV4-3	TRBJ1-2	TGCGCCAGCAGCCAAGAACTACAGGGGGCATATGGCTACACCTTC	CASSQELQGAYGYTF
.	TRBD1	TRBV18	TRBJ1-1	TGTGCCAGCTCACCTAGACAGGGTGACATGAACACTGAAGCTTTCTTT	CASSPRQGDMNTEAFF
few	TRBD2	TRBV14	TRBJ2-1	TGTGCCAGCAGTTTGGCGGGGGGGCCGTGGAATGAGCAGTTCTTC	CASSLAGGPWNEQFF
.	.	TRBV11-3	TRBJ2-1	TGTGCCAGCAGCTTAGGACTACAAGATTACAATGAGCAGTTCTTC	CASSLGLQDYNEQFF
once	TRBD2	TRBV9	TRBJ2-5	TGTGCCAGCAGCGTAGTTGGTAGCGGGGTGGGAGAGACCCAGTACTTC	CASSVVGSGVGETQYF
.	.	TRBV5-4	TRBJ2-3	TGTGCCAGCAGCTTCATAGCCGCAGATACGCAGTATTTT	CASSFIAADTQYF
.	TRBD1	TRBV5-1	TRBJ1-4	TGCGCCAGCAGGACGAGACAGGGAGGTCTTAATGAAAAACTGTTTTTT	CASRTRQGGLNEKLFF